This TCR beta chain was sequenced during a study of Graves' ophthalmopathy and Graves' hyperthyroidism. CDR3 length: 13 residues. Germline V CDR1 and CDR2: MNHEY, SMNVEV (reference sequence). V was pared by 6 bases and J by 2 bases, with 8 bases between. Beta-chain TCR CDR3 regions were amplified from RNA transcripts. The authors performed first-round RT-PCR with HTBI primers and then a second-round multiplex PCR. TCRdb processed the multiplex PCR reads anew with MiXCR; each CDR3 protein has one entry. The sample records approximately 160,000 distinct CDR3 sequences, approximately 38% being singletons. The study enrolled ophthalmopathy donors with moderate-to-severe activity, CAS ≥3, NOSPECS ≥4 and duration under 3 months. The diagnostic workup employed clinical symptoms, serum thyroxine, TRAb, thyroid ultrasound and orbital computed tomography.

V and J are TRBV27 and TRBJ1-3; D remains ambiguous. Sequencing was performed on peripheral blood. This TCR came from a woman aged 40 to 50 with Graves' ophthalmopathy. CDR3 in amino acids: CASRRAAGNTIYF. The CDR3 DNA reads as TGTGCCAGCAGACGGGCAGCTGGAAACACCATATATTTT.